This T cell receptor beta chain is drawn from a study of T cells after yellow fever vaccination. Study summary: Where fractions had low cell numbers, libraries were prepared from them with the SMART-Seq v4 Ultra Low Input RNA kit. Whole-study findings and limits: Clonotypes found in both CD4 and CD8 compartments made up a small share. Booster sampling recovered most clones from primary vaccination (under 97% CD4, around 88% CD8). The secondary response peaked faster, at day 5 versus 15, but was weaker.

Trimming took 5 bases from V and 5 from J; bases not matched to a gene: 19. CDR1 and CDR2 (germline): SGHAT, FQDESV (reference sequence). This CDR3 is built from 19 residues. This clonotype was observed a handful of times. Its antigen is not known. TCRdb passed the 5' RACE reads through MiXCR, listing each CDR3 protein once. The profile shows over 45,000 distinct CDR3 sequences, more than 5.5% of them singletons. The sequence derives from a man aged 18 to 29 who received the YFV17D yellow fever vaccine. Specimen: CD8+ T cells sorted from PBMCs, collected on the day of the first yellow fever vaccination. The chain couples TRBV11-1 to TRBJ2-5, with TRBD2 matching 11 bases. Here the CDR3 DNA reads TGTGCCAGCAGCCCAACCGTCATAAAGGGACTAGCGGCGGTCGAGACCCAGTACTTC. Its protein is CASSPTVIKGLAAVETQYF.